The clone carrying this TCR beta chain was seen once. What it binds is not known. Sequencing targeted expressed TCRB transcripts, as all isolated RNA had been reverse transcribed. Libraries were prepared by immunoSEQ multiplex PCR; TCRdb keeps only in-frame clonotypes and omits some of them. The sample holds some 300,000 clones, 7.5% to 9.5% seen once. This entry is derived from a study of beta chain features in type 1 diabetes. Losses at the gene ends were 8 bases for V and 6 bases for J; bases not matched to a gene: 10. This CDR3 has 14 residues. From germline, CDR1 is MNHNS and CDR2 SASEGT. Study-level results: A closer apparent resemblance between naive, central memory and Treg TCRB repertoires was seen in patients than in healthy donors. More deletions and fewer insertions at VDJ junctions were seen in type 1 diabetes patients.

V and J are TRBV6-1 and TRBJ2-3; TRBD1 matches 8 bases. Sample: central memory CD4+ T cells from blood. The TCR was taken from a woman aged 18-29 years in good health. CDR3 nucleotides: TGTGCCAGCCTTTCGACAGGGGTCTCGGATACGCAGTATTTT. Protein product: CASLSTGVSDTQYF.